The 26 T cell receptor beta chains below come from one sample, sequenced in a study of blood T cell repertoires in COVID-19. The repertoire was sequenced with immunoSEQ multiplex PCR; TCRdb's copy has only in-frame clones and lacks some. The sample lists 150,000 to 200,000 clones, 75% to 95% occurring once. Sequenced sample: peripheral blood. All receptors derive from a middle-aged man with acute or convalescent COVID-19.

The chain joins TRBV29-1 to TRBJ2-2; D not certain. The CDR3 spans 13 residues. Germline lookup yields CDR1 SQVTM and CDR2 ANQGSEA. Trimming cost V 3 bases and J 0 bases, with 5 bases left between them. Written as DNA, the CDR3 is TGCAGCGTTGACGTCGCGAACACCGGGGAGCTGTTTTTT. Translation gives CSVDVANTGELFF.

This clone was seen only once. V gene TRBV27 combines with J gene TRBJ2-2, with 8 bases lining up with TRBD2. The V segment lost 4 bases and the J segment 0 bases; nucleotides outside the gene matches: 7. This CDR3 has 17 amino acids. Germline assignment: CDR1 MNHEY and CDR2 SMNVEV (reference sequence). DNA for the CDR3: TGTGCCAGCAGTTACTACAGCGGGAGAGCGAACACCGGGGAGCTGTTTTTT. Translated, it gives CASSYYSGRANTGELFF.

The V gene is TRBV2, the J gene TRBJ2-1, with TRBD2 matching 10 bases. Per the germline V gene, CDR1 is SNHLY and CDR2 is FYNNEI. V gave up 4 bases and J gave up 4 bases; unmatched junction bases: 4. This CDR3 comprises 15 residues. The CDR3 nucleotides are TGTGCCAGCAGTGGAGGACTAGCGGAGTACAATGAGCAGTTCTTC. Translating it yields CASSGGLAEYNEQFF.

The chain combines TRBV2 with TRBJ2-3; D is ambiguous. The CDR3 contains 13 residues. The V gene lost 5 bases and the J gene lost 3 bases, with 9 bases spanning the gap. The germline CDR1 and CDR2 sequences are SNHLY and FYNNEI. CDR3 coding DNA: TGTGCCAGCAGTTATCAGTGGACAGATACGCAGTATTTT. This encodes CASSYQWTDTQYF. Together with reference TRBV2 and TRBJ2-3, the CDR3 gives the full variable domain: EPEVTQTPSHQVTQMGQEVILRCVPISNHLYFYWYRQILGQKVEFLVSFYNNEISEKSEIFDDQFSVERPDGSNFTLKIRSTKLEDSAMYFCASSYQWTDTQYFGPGTRLTVL.

This chain joins TRBV21-1 and TRBJ2-7; the table gives TRBD1 as D, unverified against the DNA. TRBV21-1 is noted as a pseudogene. The CDR3 is made up of 15 amino acids. CDR3 coding DNA: TGTGCCAGCAGCTGTCGCTCCCGCTGTAGGGGCGAGCAGTACGTC. Its protein product is CASSCRSRCRGEQYV.

Turning to this clone: The sample contains more than one DNA sequence encoding this CDR3. V usage is TRBV3-1 (or the pseudogene TRBV3-2) and J usage is TRBJ1-5; 7 bases map to TRBD1. Germline-derived CDR1 and CDR2 are LGHDT and YNNKEL (reference sequence). V trimming: 4 bases; J trimming: 4 bases; junction bases outside the gene matches: 4. The length of the CDR3 is 14 residues. The CDR3 nucleotides are TGTGCCAGCAGCCGCGGGACAGATAATCAGCCCCAGCATTTT. Translated: CASSRGTDNQPQHF.

The chain carries TRBV27 and TRBJ2-7; 7 nucleotides match TRBD2. The germline gives CDR1 MNHEY, CDR2 SMNVEV (reference sequence). Trimming removed 6 bases from V and 3 bases from J; junction bases left unmatched: 5. The CDR3 runs 13 residues. The CDR3 DNA reads TGTGCCAGCAGCCCTGGGGGGGTCTACGAGCAGTACTTC. It translates to CASSPGGVYEQYF.

This clone was seen only once. V and J are TRBV20-1 and TRBJ1-4, with D possibly matching TRBD1 (6 bases). In germline, CDR1 is DFQATT, CDR2 SNEGSKA (reference sequence). The ends were cut back, 3 bases at V and 8 bases at J, with 13 bases in the middle. CDR3 length: 13 residues. CDR3: CSASGGPDEKLFF. The CDR3 nucleotides are TGCAGTGCTAGTGGGGGGCCCGACGAAAAACTGTTTTTT.

This sequence joins TRBV9 and TRBJ1-1; no firm D call. This CDR3 spans 13 amino acids. The V end lost 1 base, the J end lost 0 bases, and 4 bases lay between the germline ends. Germline V gene lookup returns CDR1 SGDLS and CDR2 YYNGEE. In DNA, the CDR3 is TGTGCCAGCAGCGTATATCTGAACACTGAAGCTTTCTTT. Translating it yields CASSVYLNTEAFF.

The chain employs TRBV29-1 and TRBJ1-4; TRBD1 matches 7 bases. Losses at the gene ends were 7 bases for V and 8 bases for J; bases not matched to a gene: 13. The CDR3 consists of 14 residues. Germline V gives CDR1 SQVTM, CDR2 ANQGSEA. Here the CDR3 reads CSAAGTAFEEKLFF. Written as DNA, the CDR3 is TGCAGCGCCGCCGGGACAGCCTTTGAGGAAAAACTGTTTTTT.

Here the CDR3 reads CASSYSGGTYEQYV. The CDR3 nucleotides are TGTGCCAGCAGTTACTCCGGGGGGACCTACGAGCAGTACGTC. The chain employs TRBV6-2 or TRBV6-3 and TRBJ2-7; 7 nucleotides match TRBD2. Germline V gene sequence: CDR1 MNHEY, CDR2 SVGEGT. This CDR3 region has 14 residues. Trimming removed 0 bases from V and 2 bases from J; junction bases left unmatched: 1.

This chain uses TRBV4-1 with TRBJ2-1, with D possibly TRBD2 on 7 matching bases. CDR3 size: 17 residues. Germline V lookup: CDR1 MGHRA, CDR2 YSYEKL. With 4 bases removed from V and 5 bases from J, the gap between germline ends came to 21 bases. The chain's CDR3 is CASSLRPEGGDDNEQFF. The CDR3 DNA is TGCGCCAGCAGCCTGCGACCGGAGGGGGGGGATGACAATGAGCAGTTCTTC.

V is TRBV4-1 and J is TRBJ2-1; D unclear. Germline values: CDR1 MGHRA, CDR2 YSYEKL. This CDR3 is built from 13 residues. Trimming took off 0 bases at V and 12 bases at J, with 12 bases between the two ends. This chain's CDR3 is CASSQDPVYRQFF. CDR3 DNA: TGCGCCAGCAGCCAAGATCCGGTCTATCGGCAGTTCTTC.

The rearrangement joins TRBV5-1 to TRBJ2-1; 8 bases are a match to TRBD2. Trimming at V came to 0 bases and at J to 0 bases, leaving 5 bases not matched to a gene. The CDR3 consists of 17 residues. In germline, CDR1 is SGHRS, CDR2 YFSETQ. CDR3 sequence: CASSLAESGGSYNEQFF. The CDR3 region has the DNA TGCGCCAGCAGCTTGGCCGAGAGCGGGGGCTCCTACAATGAGCAGTTCTTC.

The chain joins TRBV7-9 to TRBJ2-2; tentative D call: TRBD1 (6 bases). This CDR3 contains 15 residues. Germline loops: CDR1 SEHNR, CDR2 FQNEAQ (reference sequence). The V and J ends lost 1 base and 4 bases respectively, with 10 bases between them. The CDR3: CASSLGGHLTGELFF. CDR3 DNA sequence: TGTGCCAGCAGCTTAGGGGGACACCTCACCGGGGAGCTGTTTTTT.

This chain links TRBV6-5 with TRBJ1-2, with 9 bases lining up with TRBD1. The CDR3 contains 15 residues. In germline, CDR1 is MNHEY, CDR2 SVGAGI. The trim removed 2 bases at V and 6 bases at J, leaving 7 bases unmatched. The CDR3 loop is CASSYAGTGYDGYTF. CDR3 DNA: TGTGCCAGCAGTTACGCAGGGACAGGGTATGATGGCTACACCTTC.

This chain links TRBV4-3 with TRBJ1-2, with D tentatively TRBD1 (5 bases). Trimming removed 2 bases at V and 5 bases at J, with 6 bases between. The CDR3 extends over 12 amino acids. Germline V gene lookup returns CDR1 LGHNA and CDR2 YSLEER. CDR3 coding DNA: TGCGCCAGCAGCCAACAGGGTTATGGCTACACCTTC. Amino acid sequence: CASSQQGYGYTF.

V usage is TRBV9 and J usage is TRBJ2-2; TRBD1 matches at 9 bases. Germline V CDR1 and CDR2: SGDLS, YYNGEE. This CDR3 is 17 amino acids long. After removal of 4 bases from V and 4 bases from J, the junction contained 11 bases not matched to a gene. Written as DNA, the CDR3 is TGTGCCAGCAGCTTCAATACAGGGGGCTGGGTCACCGGGGAGCTGTTTTTT. Translating gives CASSFNTGGWVTGELFF.

CDR3 nucleotide sequence: TGTGCCAGCACGGGACAGCAGTTCACGCCCCAGCATTTT. As protein: CASTGQQFTPQHF. The V and J genes are TRBV2 and TRBJ1-5; 7 nucleotides agree with TRBD1. CDR3 length equals 13 residues. CDR1 SNHLY and CDR2 FYNNEI come from the germline V gene. The junction had 9 bases not matched to a gene; V was cut back by 7 bases and J by 9 bases.

J is TRBJ2-1 and V is TRBV7-3, with a weak D call TRBD2 (5 bases). The CDR3 contains 14 residues. The germline V and J ends were trimmed by 3 bases and 5 bases, with 11 bases remaining between them. CDR1 and CDR2 from the germline V gene are SGHTA and FQGTGA. CDR3 nucleotides: TGTGCCAGCAGCTTCAAACCCGGGGACAATGAGCAGTTCTTC. It specifies CASSFKPGDNEQFF.

In DNA form, the CDR3 reads TGTGCCAGCAGCCGGGGCGAGGAGGGCTACGAGCAGTACTTC. It encodes CASSRGEEGYEQYF. V is TRBV7-8 and J is TRBJ2-7, with D perhaps TRBD2 (6 bases). This CDR3 region has 14 residues. The germline CDR1 and CDR2 sequences are SGHVS and FQNEAQ. V shed 5 bases and J shed 3 bases, with 14 bases lying between them.

Remarks on this clone: Other DNA variants within this sample encode the same CDR3. The chain combines TRBV5-4 with TRBJ2-3, with 9 positions matching TRBD1. The germline V gene has CDR1 SGHNT and CDR2 YYREEE (reference sequence). V lost 1 base to trimming and J lost 3 bases; unmatched junction nucleotides: 6. The CDR3 spans 16 residues. The CDR3 region has the DNA TGTGCCAGCAGCTTGAGAACAGGGGGCAGGACAGATACGCAGTATTTT. This gives the protein CASSLRTGGRTDTQYF. Full variable domain (remainder filled in from reference TRBV5-4 and TRBJ2-3): ETGVTQSPTHLIKTRGQQVTLRCSSQSGHNTVSWYQQALGQGPQFIFQYYREEENGRGNFPPRFSGLQFPNYSSELNVNALELDDSALYLCASSLRTGGRTDTQYFGPGTRLTVL.

This chain joins TRBV7-2 and TRBJ1-3, with D unclear. The CDR3 runs 16 residues. With 5 bases removed from V and 0 bases from J, the gap between germline ends came to 14 bases. CDR1 SGHTA and CDR2 FQGNSA come from the germline V gene. CDR3 region: CASSLNVGASGNTIYF. CDR3 DNA sequence: TGTGCCAGCAGCCTTAACGTGGGAGCCTCTGGAAACACCATATATTTT.

The chain combines TRBV6-5 with TRBJ1-5, with a possible D match to TRBD1 (6 bases). The CDR3 runs 13 residues. The germline CDR1 and CDR2 sequences are MNHEY and SVGAGI. Between the trimmed V and J ends, which lost 2 bases and 7 bases, there was a span of 9 bases. The CDR3 bases are TGTGCCAGCAGTTACGGGGGCGGACAGCCCCAGCATTTT. Translation gives CASSYGGGQPQHF.

The J gene is TRBJ2-5, the V gene TRBV3-1 (or the pseudogene TRBV3-2), with unresolved D. Germline V lookup: CDR1 LGHDT, CDR2 YNNKEL (reference sequence). Trimming cost V 1 base and J 3 bases, with 3 bases left between them. CDR3 size: 12 residues. This CDR3 is CASSQGKETQYF. The CDR3 DNA is TGTGCCAGCAGCCAAGGTAAAGAGACCCAGTACTTC.

This clone was detected only once. The chain couples TRBV7-6 to TRBJ2-1; 9 nucleotides agree with TRBD2. The germline V gene has CDR1 SGHVS and CDR2 FNYEAQ. V lost 5 bases and J lost 2; bases outside the gene matches: 7. The CDR3 is 16 amino acids. In DNA, the CDR3 is TGTGCCAGCAGCCCCCAGGCGGGGGGGACCTACAATGAGCAGTTCTTC. It encodes CASSPQAGGTYNEQFF.